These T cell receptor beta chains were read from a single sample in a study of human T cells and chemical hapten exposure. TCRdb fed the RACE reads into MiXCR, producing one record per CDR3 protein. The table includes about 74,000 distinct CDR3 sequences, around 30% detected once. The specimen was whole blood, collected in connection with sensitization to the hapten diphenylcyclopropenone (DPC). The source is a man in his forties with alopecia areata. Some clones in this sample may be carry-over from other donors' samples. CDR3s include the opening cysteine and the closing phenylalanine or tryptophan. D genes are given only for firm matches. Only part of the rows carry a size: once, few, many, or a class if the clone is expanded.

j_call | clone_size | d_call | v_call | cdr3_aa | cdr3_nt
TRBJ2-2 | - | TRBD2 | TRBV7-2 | CASSLSGGSVYTGELFF | TGTGCCAGCAGCTTATCCGGCGGGAGCGTTTACACCGGGGAGCTGTTTTTT
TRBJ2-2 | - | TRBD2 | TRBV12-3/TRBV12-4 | CASSWDSGRPGELFF | TGTGCCAGCAGTTGGGACAGCGGGAGGCCCGGGGAGCTGTTTTTT
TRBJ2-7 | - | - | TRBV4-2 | CASSQLRQGQYEQYF | TGTGCCAGCAGCCAATTGAGGCAGGGTCAATACGAGCAGTACTTC
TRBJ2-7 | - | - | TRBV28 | CASSLPYKYEQYF | TGTGCCAGCAGTCTACCCTATAAGTACGAGCAGTACTTC
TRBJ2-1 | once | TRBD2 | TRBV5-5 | CASSAVLAGYNEQFF | TGTGCCAGCAGCGCTGTTCTAGCGGGTTACAATGAGCAGTTCTTC
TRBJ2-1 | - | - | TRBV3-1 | CASSQDGGRNYNEQFF | TGTGCCAGCAGCCAAGATGGGGGACGGAACTACAATGAGCAGTTCTTC
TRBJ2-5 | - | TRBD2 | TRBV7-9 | CASTLGGRGQETQYF | TGTGCCAGCACCTTAGGCGGGAGGGGTCAAGAGACCCAGTACTTC
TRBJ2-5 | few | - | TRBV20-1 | CGLSAPQETQYF | TGCGGCTTGTCAGCGCCACAAGAGACCCAGTACTTC
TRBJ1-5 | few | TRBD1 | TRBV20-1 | CSASALKGQGNQPQHF | TGCAGTGCTAGTGCCCTGAAGGGACAGGGAAATCAGCCCCAGCATTTT
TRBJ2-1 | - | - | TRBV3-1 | CASRSWRIDEQFF | TGTGCCAGCAGAAGTTGGAGAATCGATGAGCAGTTCTTC
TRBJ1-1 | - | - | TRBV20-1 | CSARGGVAEAFF | TGCAGTGCTAGAGGTGGAGTGGCTGAAGCTTTCTTT
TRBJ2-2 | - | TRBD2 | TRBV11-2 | CASSLGSGRANRELFF | TGTGCCAGCAGCTTAGGAAGCGGGAGGGCCAATAGGGAGCTGTTTTTT
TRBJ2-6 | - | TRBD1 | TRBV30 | CAWSHGQGANVLTF | TGTGCCTGGAGCCATGGACAGGGAGCCAACGTCCTGACTTTC
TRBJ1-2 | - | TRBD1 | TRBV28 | CASSLMDRGLGYGYTF | TGTGCCAGCAGTTTAATGGACAGGGGGCTCGGCTATGGCTACACCTTC
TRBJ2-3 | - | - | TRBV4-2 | CASSQDPQGDTQYF | TGTGCCAGCAGCCAAGATCCTCAGGGAGATACGCAGTATTTT
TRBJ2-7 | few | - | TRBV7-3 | CASSFPEGGLYEQYF | TGTGCCAGCAGCTTTCCCGAGGGCGGCCTTTACGAGCAGTACTTC
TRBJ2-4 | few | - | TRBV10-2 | CASSESTALDKNIQYF | TGCGCCAGCAGTGAGTCTACAGCTCTCGACAAAAACATTCAGTACTTC
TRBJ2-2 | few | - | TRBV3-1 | CASRVLAGNTGELFF | TGTGCCAGCAGGGTGTTGGCGGGAAACACCGGGGAGCTGTTTTTT
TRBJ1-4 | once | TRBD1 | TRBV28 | CASSGDRGKRDWAPFSNEKLFF | TGTGCCAGCAGTGGGGACAGGGGGAAGAGGGACTGGGCCCCCTTTTCTAATGAAAAACTGTTTTTT
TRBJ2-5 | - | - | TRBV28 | CASTLGRETQYF | TGTGCCAGCACCTTAGGACGAGAGACCCAGTACTTC
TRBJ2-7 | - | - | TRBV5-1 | CASSHGPPYEQYF | TGCGCCAGCAGCCACGGACCTCCCTACGAGCAGTACTTC
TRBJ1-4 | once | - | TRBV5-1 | CASSLASQAGGHEKLFF | TGCGCCAGCAGCTTGGCCTCACAGGCGGGGGGTCATGAAAAACTGTTTTTT
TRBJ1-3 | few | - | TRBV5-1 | CASRSETVNSGNTIYF | TGCGCCAGCAGATCGGAGACGGTCAACTCTGGAAACACCATATATTTT
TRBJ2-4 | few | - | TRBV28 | CASSSTTVPGNIQYF | TGTGCCAGCAGTTCCACGACAGTCCCGGGAAACATTCAGTACTTC
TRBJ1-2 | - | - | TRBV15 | CATSPRQTGYGYTF | TGTGCCACCAGCCCCCGACAGACGGGCTATGGCTACACCTTC
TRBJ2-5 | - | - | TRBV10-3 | CAISADQETQYF | TGTGCCATCAGTGCAGACCAAGAGACCCAGTACTTC
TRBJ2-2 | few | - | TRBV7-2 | CASSSNSNTGELFF | TGTGCCAGCAGCTCAAACTCGAACACCGGGGAGCTGTTTTTT
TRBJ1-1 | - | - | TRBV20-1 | CSARQFTEAFF | TGCAGTGCTAGACAATTCACTGAAGCTTTCTTT
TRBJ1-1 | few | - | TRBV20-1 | CSAHQGRNTEAFF | TGCAGTGCTCACCAGGGCCGAAACACTGAAGCTTTCTTT
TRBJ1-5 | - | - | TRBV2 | CASSETGGWSNQPQHF | TGTGCCAGCAGTGAAACGGGGGGTTGGAGCAATCAGCCCCAGCATTTT
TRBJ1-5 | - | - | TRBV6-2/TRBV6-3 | CASSGDGPQHF | TGTGCCAGCAGTGGGGACGGGCCCCAGCATTTT
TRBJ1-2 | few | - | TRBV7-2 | CASISYGGDYGYTF | TGTGCCAGCATCTCGTATGGGGGCGACTATGGCTACACCTTC
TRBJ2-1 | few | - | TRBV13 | CASSPGRSSYNEQFF | TGTGCCAGCAGTCCCGGTCGAAGCTCCTACAATGAGCAGTTCTTC
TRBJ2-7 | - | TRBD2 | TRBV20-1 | CSARGGGEQYF | TGCAGTGCTAGAGGCGGGGGGGAGCAGTACTTC
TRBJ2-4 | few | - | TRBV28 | CASSPSGHLLHF | TGTGCCAGCAGTCCGTCGGGACACCTCTTACACTTC
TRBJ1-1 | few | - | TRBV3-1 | CASSRPHMNTEAFF | TGTGCCAGCAGTCGACCCCATATGAACACTGAAGCTTTCTTT
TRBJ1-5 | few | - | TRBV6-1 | CASSEVIGRVQHF | TGTGCCAGCAGTGAAGTTATCGGAAGAGTCCAGCATTTT
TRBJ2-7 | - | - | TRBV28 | CASSPLEAGHEQYF | TGTGCCAGCAGTCCCTTAGAGGCTGGCCACGAGCAGTACTTC
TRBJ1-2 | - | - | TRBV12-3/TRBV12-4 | CASSSGRAGDLGGYTF | TGTGCCAGCAGTTCCGGAAGGGCCGGAGATTTGGGAGGCTACACCTTC
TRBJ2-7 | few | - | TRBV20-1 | CSARTGPKVGSSYEQYF | TGCAGTGCTCGCACCGGGCCGAAGGTTGGAAGCTCCTACGAGCAGTACTTC
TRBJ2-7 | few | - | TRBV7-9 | CASSPPERGRYYEQYF | TGTGCCAGCAGCCCCCCCGAAAGGGGCCGGTACTACGAGCAGTACTTC
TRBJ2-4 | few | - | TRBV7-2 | CASSLKTGGASMGNIQYF | TGTGCCAGCAGCTTAAAAACCGGGGGCGCGTCGATGGGAAACATTCAGTACTTC
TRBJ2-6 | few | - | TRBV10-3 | CAIRDRERSGANVLTF | TGTGCCATCAGGGACCGCGAGCGCTCTGGGGCCAACGTCCTGACTTTC
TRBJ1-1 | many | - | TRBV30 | CAWSPAETEAFF | TGTGCCTGGAGTCCAGCAGAAACTGAAGCTTTCTTT
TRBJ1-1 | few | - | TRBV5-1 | CASSLTQSRGTEAFF | TGCGCCAGCAGCCTTACCCAATCACGGGGAACTGAAGCTTTCTTT
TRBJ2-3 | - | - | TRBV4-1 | CASSQDREPNTQYF | TGCGCCAGCAGCCAAGACAGGGAGCCAAATACGCAGTATTTT
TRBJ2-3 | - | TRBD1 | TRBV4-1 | CASSQWQGAIDTQYF | TGCGCCAGCAGCCAGTGGCAGGGGGCGATAGATACGCAGTATTTT
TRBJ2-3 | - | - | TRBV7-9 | CASSSTDGRTDTQYF | TGTGCCAGCAGCTCAACCGACGGACGCACAGATACGCAGTATTTT
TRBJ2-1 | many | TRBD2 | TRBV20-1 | CSASGAGLGHNEQFF | TGCAGTGCTAGTGGGGCGGGACTAGGTCACAATGAGCAGTTCTTC
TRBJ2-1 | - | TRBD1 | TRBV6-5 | CASSYSGQGDNEQFF | TGTGCCAGCAGTTACTCGGGACAGGGCGACAATGAGCAGTTCTTC
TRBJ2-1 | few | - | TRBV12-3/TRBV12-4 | CASSPTVSSYNEQFF | TGTGCCAGCAGTCCGACAGTTAGCTCCTACAATGAGCAGTTCTTC
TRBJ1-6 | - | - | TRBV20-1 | CSARSTGSNNSPLHF | TGCAGTGCTAGATCAACCGGGTCCAATAATTCACCCCTCCACTTT
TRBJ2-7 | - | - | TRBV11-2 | CASSLDLGTQTYEQYF | TGTGCCAGCAGCTTAGATTTGGGGACGCAGACCTACGAGCAGTACTTC
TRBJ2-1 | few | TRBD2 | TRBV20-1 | CSARRTSTSYNEQFF | TGCAGTGCTAGAAGGACTAGTACCTCCTACAATGAGCAGTTCTTC